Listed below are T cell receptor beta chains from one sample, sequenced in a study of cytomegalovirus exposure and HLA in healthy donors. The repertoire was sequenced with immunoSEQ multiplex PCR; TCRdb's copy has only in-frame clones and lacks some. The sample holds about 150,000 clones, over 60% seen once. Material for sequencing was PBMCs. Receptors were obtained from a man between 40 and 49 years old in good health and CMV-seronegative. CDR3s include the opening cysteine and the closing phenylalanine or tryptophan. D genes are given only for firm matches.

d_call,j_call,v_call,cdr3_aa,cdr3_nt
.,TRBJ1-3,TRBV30,CAWSGSRAHSGNTIYF,TGTGCCTGGAGTGGAAGCAGGGCCCACTCTGGAAACACCATATATTTT
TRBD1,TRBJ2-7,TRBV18,CASSPGTGVGGEQYF,TGTGCCAGCTCGCCCGGGACAGGGGTAGGAGGCGAGCAGTACTTC
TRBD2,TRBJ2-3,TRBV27,CASSTLAGGLGDTQYF,TGTGCCAGCAGTACCCTAGCGGGGGGGCTGGGAGATACGCAGTATTTT
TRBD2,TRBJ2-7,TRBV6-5,CASSYPRGGVYEQYF,TGTGCCAGCAGTTATCCCCGGGGGGGGGTCTACGAGCAGTACTTC
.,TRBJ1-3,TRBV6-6,CASTPERSGNTIYF,TGTGCCAGCACCCCCGAGCGGTCTGGAAACACCATATATTTT
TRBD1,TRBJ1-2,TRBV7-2,CASSIQGVGYGYTF,TGTGCCAGCAGCATCCAGGGGGTTGGCTATGGCTACACCTTC
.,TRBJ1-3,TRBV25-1,CASTLGGNSGNTIYF,TGTGCCAGCACCTTGGGGGGAAACTCTGGAAACACCATATATTTT
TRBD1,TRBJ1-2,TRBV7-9,CSSSSLRGGSNYGYTF,TGTTCCAGCAGCTCCCTTAGAGGGGGCTCAAACTATGGCTACACCTTC
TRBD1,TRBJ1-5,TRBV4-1,CASSVGQVRQPQHF,TGCGCCAGCAGCGTAGGACAGGTACGTCAGCCCCAGCATTTT
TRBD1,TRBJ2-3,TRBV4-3,CASSPLQGTYTDTQYF,TGCGCCAGCAGCCCCCTACAGGGGACCTACACAGATACGCAGTATTTT
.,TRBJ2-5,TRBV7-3,CASSLFGGARETQYF,TGTGCCAGCAGCTTATTTGGGGGGGCCAGGGAGACCCAGTACTTC
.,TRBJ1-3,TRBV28,CASSLLGFSGNTIYF,TGTGCCAGCAGCCTACTAGGGTTCTCTGGAAACACCATATATTTT
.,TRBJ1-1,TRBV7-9,CSSSLQGTEAFF,TGTTCCAGCAGCTTACAGGGCACTGAAGCTTTCTTT